The 16 T cell receptor beta chains in this list originate from one sample, sequenced in a study of shared clonotypes between healthy human individuals. The table came from immunoSEQ multiplex PCR; TCRdb's copy has only in-frame clones and leaves some out. The sample lists over 95,000 clones, around 71% occurring once. Input material: memory CD8+ T cells sorted from blood. The subset is: CD45RO+ cells pooled with CCR7-negative TemRA cells. All receptors come from a woman aged 30 to 39 in good health.

The gene calls are TRBV2 and TRBJ1-5; tentatively, D is TRBD1 (6 bases). Per the germline V gene, CDR1 is SNHLY and CDR2 is FYNNEI. The CDR3 length is 14 residues. V was cut by 6 bases and J by 3 bases, with 12 bases left in between. DNA of the CDR3: TGTGCCAGCAGCGAACAGGGAAACAATCAGCCCCAGCATTTT. Residues: CASSEQGNNQPQHF.

The chain combines TRBV7-2 with TRBJ1-5; no definite D call. This CDR3 spans 15 amino acids. The germline gives CDR1 SGHTA, CDR2 FQGNSA. V lost 4 bases to trimming and J lost 1 base, with 11 bases between them. Here the CDR3 DNA reads TGTGCCAGCAGCTCTGGACGATTGAGCAATCAGCCCCAGCATTTT. It yields the protein CASSSGRLSNQPQHF. The variable domain in full, completed from reference TRBV7-2 and TRBJ1-5, reads GAGVSQSPSNKVTEKGKDVELRCDPISGHTALYWYRQSLGQGLEFLIYFQGNSAPDKSGLPSDRFSAERTGGSVSTLTIQRTQQEDSAVYLCASSSGRLSNQPQHFGDGTRLSIL.

CDR3 amino acids: CASSAGDAQPQHF. In DNA, the CDR3 is TGTGCCAGCAGTGCAGGGGATGCTCAGCCCCAGCATTTT. The V and J genes are TRBV6-5 and TRBJ1-5, with D tentatively TRBD1 (6 bases). The CDR3 totals 13 residues. Germline lookup yields CDR1 MNHEY and CDR2 SVGAGI. Trimming cost V 5 bases and J 6 bases, with 11 bases left between them.

This clone was seen just once. The V gene is TRBV6-4, the J gene TRBJ2-1, with D maybe TRBD2 (6 bases). The CDR3 length is 17 residues. Trimming pared 1 base from V and 4 bases from J, leaving 17 bases between. The germline CDR1 and CDR2 sequences are MRHNA and SNTAGT. The CDR3 is CASSDFWLLAPYNEQFF. In DNA, the CDR3 is TGTGCCAGCAGTGACTTCTGGTTACTAGCCCCATACAATGAGCAGTTCTTC.

The chain recombines TRBV10-2 with TRBJ1-3; TRBD1 aligns across 9 bases. CDR3 length equals 15 residues. V shed 6 bases, J shed 0 bases, and the junction held 3 bases outside the gene matches. Germline V gene lookup returns CDR1 WSHSY and CDR2 SAAADI. The CDR3 coding sequence is TGCGCCAGCAGCCCACAGGGGGCCTCTGGAAACACCATATATTTT. It yields the protein CASSPQGASGNTIYF.

Regarding this clone: A far larger clone lies a single base away; this is likely a read error. The same CDR3 arises from other DNA sequences in this sample as well. V and J are TRBV4-1 and TRBJ1-5; D is unclear. The CDR3 totals 14 residues. V was pared by 0 bases and J by 8 bases, with 11 bases between. CDR1 MGHRA and CDR2 YSYEKL come from the germline V gene. The CDR3 region is CASSQDLGFEPQHF. Written as DNA, the CDR3 is TGCGCCAGCAGCCAAGATTTGGGTTTCGAGCCCCAGCATTTT.

This chain uses TRBV7-9 with TRBJ2-7; D is unclear. Trimming took off 1 base at V and 6 bases at J, with 4 bases between the two ends. Germline lookup yields CDR1 SEHNR and CDR2 FQNEAQ (reference sequence). The CDR3 has 11 residues. CDR3 nucleotide sequence: TGTGCCAGCAGCTTAGGGGCCGAGCAGTACTTC. Translating gives CASSLGAEQYF.

The V gene is TRBV25-1, the J gene TRBJ2-7; 9 bases map to TRBD1. Trimming removed 5 bases from V and 6 bases from J; junction bases left unmatched: 17. This CDR3 has 17 residues. CDR1 is MGHDK, CDR2 SYGVNS, per germline. The CDR3 region is CASSRTEDRGYALEQYF. CDR3 sequence (DNA): TGTGCCAGCAGTAGGACGGAAGACAGGGGGTATGCACTCGAGCAGTACTTC.

The chain joins TRBV27 to TRBJ2-1, with D unresolved. Trimming took 5 bases from V and 0 from J, leaving 17 bases between them. Germline loops: CDR1 MNHEY, CDR2 SMNVEV (reference sequence). The CDR3 totals 17 residues. CDR3 sequence reads: CASSPSRWASSYNEQFF. In DNA, the CDR3 is TGTGCCAGCAGTCCCTCCCGGTGGGCGAGCTCCTACAATGAGCAGTTCTTC.

Comment on this clone: Since a much larger clone is just one base distant, this may be a read error. The chain is built from TRBV4-1 and TRBJ2-7; D is unresolved. V lost 2 bases and J lost 1, with 0 bases in between. The germline CDR1 and CDR2 sequences are MGHRA and YSYEKL. The CDR3 has 11 amino acids. The CDR3 region has the DNA TGCGCCAGCAGCCAATCCTACGAGCAGTACTTC. This encodes CASSQSYEQYF.

This chain uses TRBV28 with TRBJ2-7; 8 bases are a match to TRBD2. Germline lookup yields CDR1 MDHEN and CDR2 SYDVKM. The CDR3 has 13 amino acids. The CDR3 nucleotides are TGTGCAACGGGGCTAGCGGGTATCTACGAGCAGTACTTC. Its translation: CATGLAGIYEQYF.

The J gene is TRBJ1-3, the V gene TRBV28, with D tentatively TRBD1 (6 bases). The germline V gene encodes CDR1 MDHEN and CDR2 SYDVKM. CDR3 size: 15 residues. V dropped 5 bases and J dropped 1 base, with 12 bases sitting between them. The CDR3 here is CASSPRQVSGNTIYF. The CDR3 coding sequence is TGTGCCAGCAGTCCCCGACAGGTTTCTGGAAACACCATATATTTT.

The gene calls are TRBV18 and TRBJ1-1; D remains unclear. This CDR3 spans 13 amino acids. Trimming pared 6 bases from V and 2 bases from J, leaving 10 bases between. In germline, CDR1 is KGHSH, CDR2 LQKENI. CDR3 amino acids: CASSGDINTEAFF. The CDR3 DNA reads as TGTGCCAGCTCCGGCGACATCAACACTGAAGCTTTCTTT.

As concerns this clone: The sample holds other DNA sequences that translate to the same CDR3. V is TRBV2 and J is TRBJ2-7; D perhaps matches TRBD1 (6 bases). CDR1 is SNHLY, CDR2 FYNNEI, per germline. Trimming removed 7 bases from V and 1 base from J, with 11 bases in between. This CDR3 has 13 residues. The DNA for the CDR3 is TGTGCCAGCACCAGACAGGATTCCTACGAGCAGTACTTC. It specifies CASTRQDSYEQYF.

At least ten counts were recorded for this clone. The junction and the germline gene differ at one end; a read error may be behind it. This same CDR3 is encoded by further DNA sequences in the sample. The chain has TRBV11-2 and TRBJ2-7, with 10 bases fitting TRBD2. The CDR3 loop spans 16 amino acids. The germline V gene has CDR1 SGHAT and CDR2 FQNNGV. The DNA of the CDR3 is TGCGCCAGCAGCCAAGGACTAGCGGTTTCATCCTACGAGCAGTACTTC. Translated: CASSQGLAVSSYEQYF.

The genes are TRBV5-4 and TRBJ1-1; D is undetermined. The V gene's germline CDR1 is SGHNT and CDR2 YYREEE (reference sequence). V lost 2 bases and J lost 5, with 10 bases in between. The CDR3 is made up of 13 amino acids. The CDR3 DNA sequence: TGTGCCAGCAGCTTACCAGGCAAAACTGAAGCTTTCTTT. This encodes CASSLPGKTEAFF.